A selection of T cell receptor beta chains follows, all from one sample in a study of T-cell memory formation after mild COVID-19. TCRdb passed the 5' RACE reads through MiXCR, listing each CDR3 protein once. The table shows about 540,000 distinct CDR3 sequences, with around 21% occurring only once. The sample taken for sequencing was PBMCs or a T cell subset sorted from them (not recorded which). These receptors were obtained from an adult woman who had mild COVID-19 (a few samples of this study predate the infection). Cell type and time point are not known. Each CDR3 is given with its conserved first and last residue. The D gene is left open where the match is weak. Some rows have no size entry. The others give once, few or many, or a class for an expanded clone.

j_gene | d_gene | abundance | v_gene | CDR3aa | CDR3nt
TRBJ1-5 | NA | NA | TRBV7-2 | CASSATGINQPQHF | TGTGCCAGCAGCGCCACAGGGATTAATCAGCCCCAGCATTTT
TRBJ2-3 | NA | few | TRBV12-3/TRBV12-4 | CASRGSSGSQYF | TGTGCCAGCAGAGGCAGTAGCGGATCGCAGTATTTT
TRBJ1-1 | NA | NA | TRBV18 | CASSPSGFNTEAFF | TGTGCCAGCTCACCATCAGGGTTTAACACTGAAGCTTTCTTT
TRBJ2-7 | NA | NA | TRBV18 | CASSKPGDSYEQYF | TGTGCCAGCTCTAAACCCGGAGACAGCTACGAGCAGTACTTC
TRBJ2-3 | TRBD2 | many | TRBV5-1 | CASRSISGSGTDTQYF | TGCGCCAGCAGATCCATTAGCGGGAGCGGGACAGATACGCAGTATTTT
TRBJ2-6 | TRBD2 | NA | TRBV7-2 | CASSFGLAGSSGANVLTF | TGTGCCAGCAGCTTCGGACTAGCGGGAAGCTCTGGGGCCAACGTCCTGACTTTC
TRBJ1-4 | NA | many | TRBV12-3/TRBV12-4 | CASSLQGSNEKLFF | TGTGCCAGCAGTTTACAGGGATCTAATGAAAAACTGTTTTTT
TRBJ1-1 | NA | NA | TRBV19 | CASRLTGFGDTEAFF | TGTGCCAGTAGACTAACAGGATTCGGCGACACTGAAGCTTTCTTT
TRBJ2-3 | NA | NA | TRBV25-1 | CASSHLDPTDTQYF | TGTGCCAGCAGCCATCTGGATCCTACAGATACGCAGTATTTT
TRBJ1-4 | NA | few | TRBV7-8 | CASSRRRVEKLFF | TGTGCCAGCAGCCGAAGGCGGGTTGAAAAACTGTTTTTT
TRBJ1-5 | NA | NA | TRBV7-6 | CASSPGPGRDNQPQHF | TGTGCCAGCAGCCCCGGGCCGGGGAGGGACAATCAGCCCCAGCATTTT